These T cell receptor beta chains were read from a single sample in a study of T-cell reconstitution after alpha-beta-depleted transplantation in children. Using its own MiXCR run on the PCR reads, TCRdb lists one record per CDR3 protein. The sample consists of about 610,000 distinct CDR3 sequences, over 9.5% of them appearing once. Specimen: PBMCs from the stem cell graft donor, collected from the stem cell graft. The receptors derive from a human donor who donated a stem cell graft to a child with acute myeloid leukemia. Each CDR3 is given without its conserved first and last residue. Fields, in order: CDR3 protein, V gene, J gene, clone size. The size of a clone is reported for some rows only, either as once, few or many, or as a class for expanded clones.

ASSQDRLGLDIQY	TRBV4-3	TRBJ2-4	many
SATGGPSYEQY	TRBV20-1	TRBJ2-7	few
ATGSFRGSPYEQY	TRBV28	TRBJ2-7	.
ASSLGRGTEAF	TRBV5-1	TRBJ1-1	few
ASSPPGISNQPQH	TRBV18	TRBJ1-5	.
SVAHSPTDTQY	TRBV29-1	TRBJ2-3	few
SARDDGRRLVNEKLF	TRBV20-1	TRBJ1-4	.
SAGTGGRSYEQY	TRBV20-1	TRBJ2-7	few
ASSVDQYYEQY	TRBV9	TRBJ2-7	many
ASSWRGSGELF	TRBV12-3/TRBV12-4	TRBJ2-2	many
ASSLLPSVQF	TRBV6-2/TRBV6-3	TRBJ2-1	.
ATAGGDIPTYNEQF	TRBV7-2	TRBJ2-1	many
ASSEFWTSGSAEQF	TRBV25-1	TRBJ2-1	few
ATSRAQLAGAEQY	TRBV15	TRBJ2-7	many
ASSLAGARHNEQF	TRBV7-2	TRBJ2-1	many
ATSRGLANNEQF	TRBV24-1	TRBJ2-1	many
AISGTGPGADTQY	TRBV10-3	TRBJ2-3	few
ASTGGTDTQY	TRBV6-6	TRBJ2-3	many
SASPSRVGQPQH	TRBV20-1	TRBJ1-5	.
ATSGRYSSYEQY	TRBV24-1	TRBJ2-7	few
ASSLGFRGSGELF	TRBV7-2	TRBJ2-2	.
SGKGQVAGELF	TRBV29-1	TRBJ2-2	many